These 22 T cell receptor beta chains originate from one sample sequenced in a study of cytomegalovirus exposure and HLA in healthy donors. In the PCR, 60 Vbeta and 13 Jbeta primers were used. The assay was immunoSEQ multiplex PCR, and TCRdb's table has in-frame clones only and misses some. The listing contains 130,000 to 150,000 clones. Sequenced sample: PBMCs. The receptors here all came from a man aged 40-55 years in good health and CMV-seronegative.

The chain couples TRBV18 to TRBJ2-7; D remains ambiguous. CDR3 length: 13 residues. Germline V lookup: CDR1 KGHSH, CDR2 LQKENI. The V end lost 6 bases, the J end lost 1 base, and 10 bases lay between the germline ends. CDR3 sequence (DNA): TGTGCCAGCTCCCCCTCACATTCCTACGAGCAGTACTTC. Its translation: CASSPSHSYEQYF.

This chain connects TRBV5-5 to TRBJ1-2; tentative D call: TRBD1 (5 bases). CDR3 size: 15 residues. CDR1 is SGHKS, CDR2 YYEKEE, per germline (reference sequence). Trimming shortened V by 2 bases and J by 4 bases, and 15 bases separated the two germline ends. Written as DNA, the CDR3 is TGTGCCAGCAGCTTAACAGGAGATATCAGCTATGGCTACACCTTC. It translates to CASSLTGDISYGYTF.

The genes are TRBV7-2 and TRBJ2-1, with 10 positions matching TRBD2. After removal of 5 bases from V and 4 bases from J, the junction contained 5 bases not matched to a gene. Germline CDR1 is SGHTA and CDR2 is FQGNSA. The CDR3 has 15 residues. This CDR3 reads CASSTGLARYNEQFF. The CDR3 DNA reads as TGTGCCAGCAGCACGGGACTAGCGCGTTACAATGAGCAGTTCTTC. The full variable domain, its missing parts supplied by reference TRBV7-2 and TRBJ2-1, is GAGVSQSPSNKVTEKGKDVELRCDPISGHTALYWYRQSLGQGLEFLIYFQGNSAPDKSGLPSDRFSAERTGGSVSTLTIQRTQQEDSAVYLCASSTGLARYNEQFFGPGTRLTVL.

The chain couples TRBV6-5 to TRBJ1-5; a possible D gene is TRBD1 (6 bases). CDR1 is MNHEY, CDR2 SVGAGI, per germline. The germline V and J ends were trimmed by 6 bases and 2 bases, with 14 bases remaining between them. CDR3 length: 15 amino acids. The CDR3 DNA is TGTGCCAGCAGCTACGACGGGACACGCAATCAGCCCCAGCATTTT. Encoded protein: CASSYDGTRNQPQHF.

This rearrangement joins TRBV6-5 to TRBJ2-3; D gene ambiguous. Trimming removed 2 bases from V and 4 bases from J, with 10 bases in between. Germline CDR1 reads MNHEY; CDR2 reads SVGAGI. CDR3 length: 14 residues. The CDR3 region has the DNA TGTGCCAGCAGTTACGGGCAGTTCGCAGATACGCAGTATTTT. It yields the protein CASSYGQFADTQYF.

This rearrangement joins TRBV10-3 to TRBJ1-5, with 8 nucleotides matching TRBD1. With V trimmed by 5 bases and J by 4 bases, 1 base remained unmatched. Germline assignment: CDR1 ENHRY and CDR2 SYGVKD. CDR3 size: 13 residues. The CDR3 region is CAISRDRNQPQHF. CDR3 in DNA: TGTGCCATCAGTCGGGACAGGAATCAGCCCCAGCATTTT.

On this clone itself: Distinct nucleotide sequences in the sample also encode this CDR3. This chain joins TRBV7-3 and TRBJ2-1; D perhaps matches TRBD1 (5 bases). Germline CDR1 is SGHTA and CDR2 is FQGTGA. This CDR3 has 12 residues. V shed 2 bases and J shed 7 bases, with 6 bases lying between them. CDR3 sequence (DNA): TGTGCCAGCAGCTTAGGACAAAATGAGCAGTTCTTC. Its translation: CASSLGQNEQFF.

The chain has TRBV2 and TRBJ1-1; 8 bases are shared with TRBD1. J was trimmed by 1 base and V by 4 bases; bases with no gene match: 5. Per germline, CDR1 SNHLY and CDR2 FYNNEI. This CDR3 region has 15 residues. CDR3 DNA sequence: TGTGCCAGCAGTGGGACAGGGAGGGGGAACACTGAAGCTTTCTTT. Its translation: CASSGTGRGNTEAFF.

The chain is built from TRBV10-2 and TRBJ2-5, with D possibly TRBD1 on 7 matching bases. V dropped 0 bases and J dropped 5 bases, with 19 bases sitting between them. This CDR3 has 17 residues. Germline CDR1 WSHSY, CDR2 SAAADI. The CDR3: CASSESTRTGEDETQYF. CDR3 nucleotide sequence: TGCGCCAGCAGTGAGTCGACTCGCACAGGGGAGGATGAGACCCAGTACTTC.

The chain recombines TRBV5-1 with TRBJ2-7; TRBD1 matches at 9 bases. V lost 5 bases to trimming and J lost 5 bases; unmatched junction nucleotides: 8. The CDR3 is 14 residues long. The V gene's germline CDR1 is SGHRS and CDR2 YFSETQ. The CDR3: CASSLLGTGNEQYF. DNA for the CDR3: TGCGCCAGCAGTCTCCTTGGGACAGGGAACGAGCAGTACTTC.

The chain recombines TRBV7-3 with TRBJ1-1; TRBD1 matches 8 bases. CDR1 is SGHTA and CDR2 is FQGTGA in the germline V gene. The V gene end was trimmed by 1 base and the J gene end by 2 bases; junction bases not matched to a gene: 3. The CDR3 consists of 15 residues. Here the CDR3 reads CASSLSGQGNTEAFF. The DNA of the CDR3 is TGTGCCAGCAGCTTAAGTGGACAGGGAAACACTGAAGCTTTCTTT.

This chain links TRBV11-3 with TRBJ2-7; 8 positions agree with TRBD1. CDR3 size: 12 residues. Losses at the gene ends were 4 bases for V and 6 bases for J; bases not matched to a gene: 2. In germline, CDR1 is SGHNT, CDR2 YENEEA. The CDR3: CASSSQGAEQYF. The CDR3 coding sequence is TGTGCCAGCAGCTCCCAGGGGGCCGAGCAGTACTTC.

Here the CDR3 reads CSAGTGDYGYTF. Here the CDR3 DNA reads TGCAGCGCCGGGACAGGAGATTATGGCTACACCTTC. The chain links TRBV29-1 to TRBJ1-2, with 8 bases identical to TRBD1. The CDR3 loop spans 12 amino acids. In germline, CDR1 is SQVTM, CDR2 ANQGSEA. J lost 5 bases, V lost 7 bases, and 6 bases had no gene match.

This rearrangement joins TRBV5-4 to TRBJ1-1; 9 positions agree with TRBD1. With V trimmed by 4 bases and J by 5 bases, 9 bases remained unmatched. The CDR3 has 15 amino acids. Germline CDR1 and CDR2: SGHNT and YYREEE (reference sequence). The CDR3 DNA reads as TGTGCCAGCAGCCCCGGGACAGGGTGGGAAACTGAAGCTTTCTTT. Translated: CASSPGTGWETEAFF.

The CDR3 protein is CASRVDRGASPLHF. The CDR3 DNA sequence: TGTGCCAGCAGGGTAGACAGGGGGGCTTCACCCCTCCACTTT. The rearrangement links TRBV6-5 to TRBJ1-6; 9 bases map to TRBD1. V dropped 6 bases and J dropped 9; count of bases not matched to a gene: 6. The CDR3 length is 14 residues. Germline CDR1 is MNHEY and CDR2 is SVGAGI.

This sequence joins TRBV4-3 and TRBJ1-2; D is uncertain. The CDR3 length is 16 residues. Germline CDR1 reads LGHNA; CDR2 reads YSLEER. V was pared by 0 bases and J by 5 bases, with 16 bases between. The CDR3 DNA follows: TGCGCCAGCAGCCAAGATTTTGGGCTGTTTGGGTATGGCTACACCTTC. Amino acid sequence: CASSQDFGLFGYGYTF.

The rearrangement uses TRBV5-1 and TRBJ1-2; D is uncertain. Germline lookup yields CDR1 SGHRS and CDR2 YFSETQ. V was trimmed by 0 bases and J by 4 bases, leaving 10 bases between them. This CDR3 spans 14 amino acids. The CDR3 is CASSLGRGVYGYTF. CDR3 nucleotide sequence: TGCGCCAGCAGCTTGGGGCGAGGAGTCTATGGCTACACCTTC. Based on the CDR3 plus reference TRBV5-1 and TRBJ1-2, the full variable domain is KAGVTQTPRYLIKTRGQQVTLSCSPISGHRSVSWYQQTPGQGLQFLFEYFSETQRNKGNFPGRFSGRQFSNSRSEMNVSTLELGDSALYLCASSLGRGVYGYTFGSGTRLTVV.

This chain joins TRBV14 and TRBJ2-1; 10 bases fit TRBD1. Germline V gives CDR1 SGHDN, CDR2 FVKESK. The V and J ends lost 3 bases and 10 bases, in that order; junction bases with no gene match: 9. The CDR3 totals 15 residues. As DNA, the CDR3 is TGTGCCAGCAGCCATCGCTCCGGGACAGGGGTGGAGCAGTTCTTC. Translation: CASSHRSGTGVEQFF.

CDR3 sequence reads: CASSLESTGARNSNYGYTF. The CDR3, as DNA: TGTGCCAGCAGCTTGGAGAGTACAGGGGCGCGAAATTCTAACTATGGCTACACCTTC. The gene calls are TRBV5-4 and TRBJ1-2, with TRBD1 identical over 7 bases. The CDR3 loop spans 19 amino acids. V shed 0 bases, J shed 0 bases, and the junction held 14 bases outside the gene matches. Germline CDR1 and CDR2: SGHNT and YYREEE (reference sequence).

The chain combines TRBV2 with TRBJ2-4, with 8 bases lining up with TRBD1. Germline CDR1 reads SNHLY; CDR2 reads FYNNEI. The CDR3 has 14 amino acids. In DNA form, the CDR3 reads TGTGGCGGGCAGGGGGCTTACCCCAAAAACATTCAGTACTTC. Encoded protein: CGGQGAYPKNIQYF.

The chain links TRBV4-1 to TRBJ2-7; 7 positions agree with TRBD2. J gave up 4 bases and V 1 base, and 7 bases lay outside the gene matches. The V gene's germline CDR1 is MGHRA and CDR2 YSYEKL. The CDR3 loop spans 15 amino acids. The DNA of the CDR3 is TGCGCCAGCAGCCAAGGGCTGTTGGGAGGGTACGAGCAGTACTTC. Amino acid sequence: CASSQGLLGGYEQYF.

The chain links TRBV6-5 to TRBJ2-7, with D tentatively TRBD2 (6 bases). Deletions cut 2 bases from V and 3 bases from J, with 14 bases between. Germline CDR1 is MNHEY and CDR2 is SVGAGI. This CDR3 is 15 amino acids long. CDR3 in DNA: TGTGCCAGCAGTTACACGGGACTTCAGGACTACGAGCAGTACTTC. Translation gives CASSYTGLQDYEQYF.